What follows are 14 T cell receptor beta chains derived from one specimen sequenced in a study of T cell repertoires in cytomegalovirus infection. Via MiXCR, TCRdb re-called the reads, giving one row per CDR3 protein. The sample lists approximately 500,000 distinct CDR3 sequences, approximately 15% seen once, with under 30% in the top ten. Sequencing input: CD8+ T cells from PBMCs. All receptors derive from a human donor in good health (CMV status not recorded). Some clones in this sample may be carry-over from other donors' samples.

The rearrangement links TRBV27 to TRBJ1-4; D uncertain. The germline CDR1 and CDR2 sequences are MNHEY and SMNVEV (reference sequence). This CDR3 has 13 amino acids. V gave up 3 bases and J gave up 5 bases, with 7 bases separating them. The CDR3, as DNA: TGTGCCAGCAGTTTGGGCAAGAATGAAAAACTGTTTTTT. Encoded protein: CASSLGKNEKLFF.

A remark on this clonotype: A much bigger clone sits one base away, suggesting this may be a read error. This chain joins TRBV7-6 and TRBJ2-2; 8 bases agree with TRBD2. The CDR3 contains 16 residues. The ends lost 10 bases at V and 5 bases at J; junction bases unmatched: 15. The V gene's germline CDR1 is SGHVS and CDR2 FNYEAQ. CDR3: CATRDGRGVKTGELFF. In DNA, the CDR3 is TGTGCCACCAGGGACGGGCGGGGGGTTAAAACCGGGGAGCTGTTTTTT.

The genes are TRBV9 and TRBJ2-1; 9 bases agree with TRBD1. The J segment lost 4 bases and the V segment lost 4 bases, leaving 9 bases of the junction unmatched. Germline V gene lookup returns CDR1 SGDLS and CDR2 YYNGEE. The CDR3 length is 16 residues. Here the CDR3 DNA reads TGTGCCAGCAGCTTCGCACCGGGACAGGGTTACAATGAGCAGTTCTTC. Translating gives CASSFAPGQGYNEQFF.

This clonotype was found a few times. J is TRBJ2-1 and V is TRBV20-1; D may correspond to TRBD1 or TRBD2 (6 bases each). The germline V gene encodes CDR1 DFQATT and CDR2 SNEGSKA (reference sequence). This CDR3 is built from 15 residues. The V gene lost 3 bases and the J gene lost 0 bases, with 12 bases spanning the gap. CDR3: CSASGGWGSYNEQFF. Written as DNA, the CDR3 is TGCAGTGCTAGCGGGGGCTGGGGCTCCTACAATGAGCAGTTCTTC.

The J gene is TRBJ1-2, the V gene TRBV2; TRBD1 agrees at 7 bases. The CDR3 is 12 residues long. CDR1 and CDR2 from the germline V gene are SNHLY and FYNNEI. The junction had 1 base not matched to a gene; V was cut back by 7 bases and J by 2 bases. CDR3 nucleotide sequence: TGTGCCAGCATACAGGGGAACTATGGCTACACCTTC. Translating it yields CASIQGNYGYTF. The complete variable domain, with remaining parts taken from reference TRBV2 and TRBJ1-2, reads EPEVTQTPSHQVTQMGQEVILRCVPISNHLYFYWYRQILGQKVEFLVSFYNNEISEKSEIFDDQFSVERPDGSNFTLKIRSTKLEDSAMYFCASIQGNYGYTFGSGTRLTVV.

V and J are TRBV5-4 and TRBJ2-7, with D hard to call. V was shortened by 3 bases and J by 9 bases, with 19 bases between the two germline ends. The CDR3 extends over 14 amino acids. Germline V CDR1 and CDR2: SGHNT, YYREEE (reference sequence). CDR3 bases: TGTGCCAGCAGCTCAACTCAGGCCCCCCCTGGGCAGTACTTC. Protein: CASSSTQAPPGQYF.

This clonotype has a count of ten or more. V gene TRBV4-1 combines with J gene TRBJ2-7; D uncertain. Trimming removed 5 bases at V and 1 base at J, with 12 bases between. This CDR3 contains 14 residues. CDR1 is MGHRA and CDR2 is YSYEKL in the germline V gene. CDR3 nucleotides: TGCGCCAGCAGCGTACACACGGTTTCCTACGAGCAGTACTTC. It codes for CASSVHTVSYEQYF.

This clonotype appeared many times. The chain joins TRBV20-1 to TRBJ2-5; 10 positions agree with TRBD2. The V gene end was trimmed by 7 bases and the J gene end by 7 bases; junction bases not matched to a gene: 12. Germline V gene data show CDR1 as DFQATT and CDR2 as SNEGSKA (reference sequence). This CDR3 region has 14 residues. The DNA for the CDR3 is TGCAGTGGCCTGGGGAGCGGGGGGGATGTGACCCAGTACTTC. This gives the protein CSGLGSGGDVTQYF.

The V gene is TRBV7-9, the J gene TRBJ2-7, with 8 nucleotides matching TRBD2. Germline V gene sequence: CDR1 SEHNR, CDR2 FQNEAQ (reference sequence). The V gene end was trimmed by 5 bases and the J gene end by 2 bases; junction bases not matched to a gene: 8. The CDR3 covers 15 residues. DNA for the CDR3: TGTGCCAGCAGCCTGGGGCGGGAGGCCCCCTACGAGCAGTACTTC. This codes for CASSLGREAPYEQYF. Drawing the rest from reference TRBV7-9 and TRBJ2-7, the complete variable domain is DTGVSQNPRHKITKRGQNVTFRCDPISEHNRLYWYRQTLGQGPEFLTYFQNEAQLEKSRLLSDRFSAERPKGSFSTLEIQRTEQGDSAMYLCASSLGREAPYEQYFGPGTRLTVT.

This clonotype was observed many times. One end of the junction does not line up with germline, which may come from a read error. The V call is TRBV27, the J call TRBJ1-5, with TRBD1 as a possible D gene (5 bases). This CDR3 has 13 amino acids. The germline gives CDR1 MNHEY, CDR2 SMNVEV (reference sequence). The CDR3 is CASSLDSSQPQHF. The DNA of the CDR3 is TGTGCCAGCAGTTTAGACAGCAGTCAGCCCCAGCATTTT.

This clonotype was seen repeatedly, ten times or more. This rearrangement joins TRBV6-1 to TRBJ1-1; D is uncertain. Trimming removed 4 bases at V and 1 base at J, with 10 bases between. The CDR3 runs 14 residues. CDR1 and CDR2 (germline): MNHNS, SASEGT. The CDR3 is CASSAPAGNTEAFF. The CDR3 region has the DNA TGTGCCAGCAGTGCCCCCGCGGGGAACACTGAAGCTTTCTTT.

This sequence joins TRBV7-9 and TRBJ2-3, with D unclear. V lost 1 base, J lost 0 bases, and 8 bases lay in between. The CDR3 spans 15 residues. CDR1 SEHNR and CDR2 FQNEAQ come from the germline V gene (reference sequence). CDR3 nucleotide sequence: TGTGCCAGCAGCTTAGAGGGCAAAAGCACAGATACGCAGTATTTT. Its translation is CASSLEGKSTDTQYF.

This clonotype occurred a few times. The rearrangement joins TRBV5-4 to TRBJ1-3, with no clear D. The CDR3 has 15 residues. The V end was cut by 1 base, the J end by 0 bases, with 8 bases between. Germline lookup yields CDR1 SGHNT and CDR2 YYREEE (reference sequence). The CDR3 spells CASSLPGRSGNTIYF. Written as DNA, the CDR3 is TGTGCCAGCAGCTTGCCCGGTCGCTCTGGAAACACCATATATTTT.

This clonotype appeared a few times. The chain has TRBV4-1 and TRBJ1-1; D gene unclear. The CDR3 consists of 15 residues. The V gene's germline CDR1 is MGHRA and CDR2 YSYEKL. Trimming stripped 4 bases from V and 0 bases from J, with 12 bases between. The CDR3 loop reads CASSLRTLMNTEAFF. The CDR3 bases are TGCGCCAGCAGCCTCCGAACGCTCATGAACACTGAAGCTTTCTTT.